This TCR beta chain was found in a study of T cells and Merkel cell carcinoma outcomes. The assay was immunoSEQ multiplex PCR, and TCRdb's table has in-frame clones only and misses some. The table records under 20,000 clones, roughly four fifths of them present only once. Remarks on this clone: Its specificity is not known.

General observations from the study: Repertoire plus T-cell density reportedly predicted Merkel cell carcinoma outcomes.

What was sequenced was tumor tissue from Merkel cell carcinoma. This clonotype was obtained from a human donor with Merkel cell carcinoma.

The CDR3 protein is CASPACGYTF. CDR3 coding DNA: TGTGCCAGCCCAGCCTGTGGCTACACCTTC. This chain joins TRBV9 and TRBJ1-2; D ambiguous. The V end was cut by 7 bases, the J end by 7 bases, with 8 bases between. CDR1 SGDLS and CDR2 YYNGEE come from the germline V gene. This CDR3 is built from 10 residues.